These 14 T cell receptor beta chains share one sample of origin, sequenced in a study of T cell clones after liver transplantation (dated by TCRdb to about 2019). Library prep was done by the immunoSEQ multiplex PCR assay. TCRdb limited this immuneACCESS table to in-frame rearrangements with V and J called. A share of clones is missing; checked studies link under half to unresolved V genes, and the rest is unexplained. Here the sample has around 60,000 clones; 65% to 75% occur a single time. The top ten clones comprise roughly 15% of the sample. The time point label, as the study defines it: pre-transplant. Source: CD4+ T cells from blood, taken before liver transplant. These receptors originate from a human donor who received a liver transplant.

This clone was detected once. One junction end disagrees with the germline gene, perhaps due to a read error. CDR3 bases: TGTGCCAGTGGTACTTGGGCAGGGAGGAACGCCGGGGAGCTGTTTTTT. Its protein is CASGTWAGRNAGELFF. The V and J genes are TRBV19 and TRBJ2-2; weak D call: TRBD2 (6 bases). This CDR3 spans 16 amino acids. Per the germline V gene, CDR1 is LNHDA and CDR2 is SQIVND (reference sequence).

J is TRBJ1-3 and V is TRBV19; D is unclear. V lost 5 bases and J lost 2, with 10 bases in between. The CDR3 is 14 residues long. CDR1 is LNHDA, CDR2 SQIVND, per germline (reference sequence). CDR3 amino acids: CASSPDTPGNTIYF. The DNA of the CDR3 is TGTGCCAGTAGTCCCGACACGCCTGGAAACACCATATATTTT.

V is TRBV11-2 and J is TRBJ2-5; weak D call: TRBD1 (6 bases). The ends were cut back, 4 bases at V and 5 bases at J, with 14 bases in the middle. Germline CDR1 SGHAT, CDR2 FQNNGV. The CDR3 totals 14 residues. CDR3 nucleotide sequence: TGTGCCAGCAGCTACCAACAGGGCCGGGAGACCCAGTACTTC. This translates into CASSYQQGRETQYF.

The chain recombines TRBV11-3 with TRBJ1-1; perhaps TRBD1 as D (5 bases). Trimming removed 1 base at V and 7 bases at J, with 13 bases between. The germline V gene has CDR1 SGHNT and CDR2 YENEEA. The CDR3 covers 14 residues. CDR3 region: CASSLGPGYFEAFF. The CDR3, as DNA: TGTGCCAGCAGCTTAGGTCCAGGGTATTTTGAAGCTTTCTTT.

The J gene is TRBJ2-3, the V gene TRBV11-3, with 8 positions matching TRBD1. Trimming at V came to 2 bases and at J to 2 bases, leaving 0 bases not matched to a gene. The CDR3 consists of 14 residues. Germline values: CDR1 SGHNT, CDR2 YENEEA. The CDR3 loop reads CASSLQGATDTQYF. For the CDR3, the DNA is TGTGCCAGCAGCTTACAGGGGGCCACAGATACGCAGTATTTT.

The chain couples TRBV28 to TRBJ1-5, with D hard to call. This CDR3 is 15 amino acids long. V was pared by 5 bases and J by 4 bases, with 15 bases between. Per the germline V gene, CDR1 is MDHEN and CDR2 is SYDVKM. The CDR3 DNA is TGTGCCAGCAGTCGAGGAGGGATGGGTAATCAGCCCCAGCATTTT. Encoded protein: CASSRGGMGNQPQHF.

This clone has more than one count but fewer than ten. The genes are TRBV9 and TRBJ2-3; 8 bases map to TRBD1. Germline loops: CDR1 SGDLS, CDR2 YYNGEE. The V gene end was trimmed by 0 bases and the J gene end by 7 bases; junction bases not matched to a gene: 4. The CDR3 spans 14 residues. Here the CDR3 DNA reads TGTGCCAGCAGCGTAGCGGACAGGGTGAATACGCAGTATTTT. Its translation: CASSVADRVNTQYF.

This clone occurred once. The CDR3 loop reads CASRTGGEGDYGYTF. CDR3 DNA sequence: TGCGCCAGCAGAACAGGGGGCGAAGGTGACTATGGCTACACCTTC. The chain links TRBV5-1 to TRBJ1-2, with 9 bases aligning to TRBD1. Germline trimming cut 5 bases from V and 3 bases from J; bases unmatched to any gene: 8. The CDR3 sequence is 15 residues long. Germline CDR1 and CDR2: SGHRS and YFSETQ.

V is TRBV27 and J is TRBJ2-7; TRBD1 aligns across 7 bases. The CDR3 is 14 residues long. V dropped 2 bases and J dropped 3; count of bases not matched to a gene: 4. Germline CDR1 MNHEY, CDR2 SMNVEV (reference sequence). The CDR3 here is CASSLRGPDYEQYF. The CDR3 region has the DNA TGTGCCAGCAGTTTAAGGGGGCCGGACTACGAGCAGTACTTC.

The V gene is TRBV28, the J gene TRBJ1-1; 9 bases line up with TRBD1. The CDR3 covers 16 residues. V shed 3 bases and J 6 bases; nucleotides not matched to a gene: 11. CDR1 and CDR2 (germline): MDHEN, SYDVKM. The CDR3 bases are TGTGCCAGCAGTTTTAACAGGGGGCCCCCCGGTGCTGAAGCTTTCTTT. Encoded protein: CASSFNRGPPGAEAFF.

In DNA form, the CDR3 reads TGTGCCAGTGGGACAGCGAACACTGAAGCTTTCTTT. It translates to CASGTANTEAFF. The V and J genes are TRBV28 and TRBJ1-1, with 7 positions matching TRBD1. Trimming removed 9 bases from V and 1 base from J; junction bases left unmatched: 2. The length of the CDR3 is 12 residues. CDR1 and CDR2 (germline): MDHEN, SYDVKM. The variable domain in full, with the rest retrieved from reference TRBV28 and TRBJ1-1, is DVKVTQSSRYLVKRTGEKVFLECVQDMDHENMFWYRQDPGLGLRLIYFSYDVKMKEKGDIPEGYSVSREKKERFSLILESASTNQTSMYLCASGTANTEAFFGQGTRLTVV.

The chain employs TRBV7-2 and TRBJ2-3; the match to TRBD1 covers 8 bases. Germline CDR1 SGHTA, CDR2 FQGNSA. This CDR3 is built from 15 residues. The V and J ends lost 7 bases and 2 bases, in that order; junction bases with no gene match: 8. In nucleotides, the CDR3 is TGTGCCAGCAAACCAGGGACAGGCTTCACAGATACGCAGTATTTT. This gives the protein CASKPGTGFTDTQYF. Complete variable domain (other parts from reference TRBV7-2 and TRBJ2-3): GAGVSQSPSNKVTEKGKDVELRCDPISGHTALYWYRQSLGQGLEFLIYFQGNSAPDKSGLPSDRFSAERTGGSVSTLTIQRTQQEDSAVYLCASKPGTGFTDTQYFGPGTRLTVL.

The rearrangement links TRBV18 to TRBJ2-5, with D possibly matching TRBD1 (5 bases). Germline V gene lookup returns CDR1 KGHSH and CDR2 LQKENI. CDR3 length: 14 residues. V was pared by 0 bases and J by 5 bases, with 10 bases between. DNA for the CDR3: TGTGCCAGCTCACCACCGCAGGGTGAGGAGACCCAGTACTTC. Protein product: CASSPPQGEETQYF.

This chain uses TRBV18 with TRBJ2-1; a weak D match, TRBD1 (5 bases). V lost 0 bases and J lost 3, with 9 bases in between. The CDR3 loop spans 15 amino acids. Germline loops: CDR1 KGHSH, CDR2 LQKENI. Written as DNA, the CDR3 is TGTGCCAGCTCACCACCCAGTCAGGGCTACAATGAGCAGTTCTTC. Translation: CASSPPSQGYNEQFF.